This T cell receptor beta chain was identified in a study of CD8 T cells in Susac syndrome (dated by TCRdb to between 2018 and 2020). Describing the broader study: Whether CD8+ T cell activation and differentiation in Susac syndrome was antigen driven was tested using repertoire sequencing. Study-wide findings and limitations: The TCR sequencing and HLA analysis was acknowledged to have included a relatively small number of individuals.

On this clonotype: The clone's antigen remains unknown. No per-base quality is available; no much larger clone lies one base away.

V lost 0 bases and J lost 4 bases; the stretch between them is 4 bases long. The CDR3 sequence holds 12 residues, the cysteine and phenylalanine included. Left in the record is the CDR3 DNA by itself, 36 bases read in frame from the first base. Based on the germline V gene, the CDR1 and CDR2 sequences are ENHRY and SYGVKD. High-throughput TCR beta sequencing profiled peripheral blood CD8+ and CD4+ T cells from healthy donors, Susac syndrome patients and multiple sclerosis patients. Healthy donors were age- and sex-matched controls. Bulk CD8+ and CD4+ T cells were purified by magnetic negative isolation, whereas CD8+ TEMRA cells were enriched by FACS. Blood was drawn into EDTA tubes, processed within 24 hours, and PBMCs were isolated by density gradient centrifugation. PBMCs intended for TCR sequencing were cryopreserved in liquid nitrogen and thawed later in a water bath at 37 degrees C. The sorted or isolated CD4+, CD8+ and CD8+ TEMRA cells reached a purity of at least 90%.

RNA was extracted using the RNeasy kit, and about 0.5 to 1 ug of the RNA was reverse transcribed with random hexamers. The immunoSEQ multiplex PCR assay, which covers 54 Vbeta and 13 Jbeta segments, was used to amplify TCR beta CDR3 regions. PCR amplification bias was corrected using a synthetic template baseline for primer optimization and computational correction. In the original analysis: Reads were annotated to V, D and J genes per IMGT and analyzed with immunoSEQ Analyzer, keeping only productive sequences. Clonality was calculated as one minus the Shannon entropy normalized by log2 of the number of productive unique sequences. Public and private clones were assessed among the 100 most prevalent clones of each patient and control. Clones were defined as Susac-specific if absent from the healthy and MS cohorts, from 1052 published viral clones and from other ImmuneACCESS disease sequences. Using fastp trimming at Q25 and MiXCR clonotype assembly, TCRdb reanalyzed the public sequencing data and kept in-frame beta chains. Every entry covers one CDR3 protein and lists the most common genes and DNA from its rows. TCRdb, rather than the study authors, made the V and J calls. The sample data list under 200,000 distinct CDR3 sequences, and over 85% of these were observed just once. Of the sample, around 0.14% falls within the top ten clones.

The sample taken for sequencing was CD4+ T cells from PBMCs. The chain links TRBV10-3 with TRBJ2-7, with the D gene not clear enough to name. The sequence was collected from a human donor in good health. The CDR3 protein: CAISESRYEQYF. At the DNA level, the sequence is TGTGCCATCAGTGAGTCGCGTTACGAGCAGTACTTC.